This passage covers 9 T cell receptor beta chains from one sample sequenced in a study of blood T cell repertoires in COVID-19. Assay: immunoSEQ multiplex PCR; the TCRdb copy retains only in-frame clones and omits some. The repertoire consists of 250,000 or so clones, with roughly 90% occurring once and the leading ten covering less than 3%. Material: peripheral blood. The receptors here all came from a young woman with active or convalescent COVID-19.

The rearrangement uses TRBV5-1 and TRBJ1-1; D is unresolved. V was trimmed by 0 bases and J by 3 bases, leaving 6 bases between them. The germline gives CDR1 SGHRS, CDR2 YFSETQ. This CDR3 is built from 13 residues. Written as DNA, the CDR3 is TGCGCCAGCAGCTTGGCCCCGGACACTGAAGCTTTCTTT. Translating gives CASSLAPDTEAFF.

This clone has only a few counts. The chain links TRBV10-3 to TRBJ1-1; 7 bases align to TRBD1. This CDR3 contains 14 residues. Trimming took 10 bases from V and 0 from J; bases not matched to a gene: 8. In germline, CDR1 is ENHRY, CDR2 SYGVKD. The CDR3 DNA reads TGTGCCACAGAAACAGGGGCCATGAACACTGAAGCTTTCTTT. It yields the protein CATETGAMNTEAFF.

The chain recombines TRBV18 with TRBJ1-1; 9 bases line up with TRBD1. CDR1 and CDR2 (germline): KGHSH, LQKENI. V lost 3 bases to trimming and J lost 4 bases; unmatched junction nucleotides: 0. This CDR3 contains 13 residues. CDR3: CASSPGQGTEAFF. CDR3 nucleotides: TGTGCCAGCTCACCGGGACAGGGCACTGAAGCTTTCTTT.

CDR3 nucleotides: TGTGCCAGCAGCGTGCAGACAGGGAACACTGAAGCTTTCTTT. This encodes CASSVQTGNTEAFF. The V gene is TRBV5-4, the J gene TRBJ1-1; D perhaps matches TRBD1 (6 bases). V shed 4 bases and J shed 1 base, with 11 bases lying between them. From germline, CDR1 is SGHNT and CDR2 YYREEE (reference sequence). The CDR3 contains 14 residues.

This chain uses TRBV5-4 with TRBJ1-6, with 7 bases aligning to TRBD1. There are 17 residues in the CDR3. Germline V lookup: CDR1 SGHNT, CDR2 YYREEE (reference sequence). J lost 3 bases, V lost 0 bases, and 6 bases had no gene match. The CDR3 region is CASSLVGGGIYNSPLHF. CDR3 sequence (DNA): TGTGCCAGCAGCTTGGTAGGGGGCGGGATCTATAATTCACCCCTCCACTTT.

The chain is built from TRBV24-1 and TRBJ2-5, with 9 bases aligning to TRBD1. In germline, CDR1 is KGHDR, CDR2 SFDVKD. There are 17 residues in the CDR3. The V and J ends lost 6 bases and 5 bases, in that order; junction bases with no gene match: 15. CDR3 nucleotides: TGTGCCACCAGTTCTACGGGACAGGGTATCCGTAGCGAGACCCAGTACTTC. Residues: CATSSTGQGIRSETQYF.

The chain combines TRBV6-5 with TRBJ1-1; 7 bases agree with TRBD1. V trimming: 6 bases; J trimming: 1 base; junction bases outside the gene matches: 8. This CDR3 contains 15 residues. The germline CDR1 and CDR2 sequences are MNHEY and SVGAGI. CDR3: CASRKTGTANTEAFF. CDR3 nucleotides: TGTGCCAGCAGGAAAACCGGGACAGCGAACACTGAAGCTTTCTTT.

The rearrangement links TRBV12-1 to TRBJ1-1. TRBV12-1 is described as a pseudogene. The CDR3 has 15 amino acids. DNA of the CDR3: TGTGCCAGCAGCTTTGCGTATGGAGGGAGCACTGAAGCTTTCTTT. This encodes CASSFAYGGSTEAFF.

The gene calls are TRBV19 and TRBJ2-3, with D unclear. CDR1 and CDR2 (germline): LNHDA, SQIVND (reference sequence). This CDR3 has 14 amino acids. Trimming left V 0 bases short and J 0 bases short, with 4 bases between. CDR3 amino acids: CASSIDHSTDTQYF. The CDR3 DNA reads TGTGCCAGTAGTATAGATCATAGCACAGATACGCAGTATTTT.